This note documents a single T cell receptor (beta chain) sequence. The antigen is unknown. The record originates from a study of beta chain features in type 1 diabetes. In the study overall: Patients looked much like healthy donors when it came to age, gender and cell yields. Examination covered under 110 million sorted cells spanning all samples. Broader study findings: Type 1 diabetes patients had TCRB CDR3s that were shorter (moderately but significantly so) in all four CD4+ subsets. A potential influence of HLA type upon TCRB rearrangement remained unresolved herein. When VDJ junctions were examined, type 1 diabetes patients showed fewer insertions and more deletions.

In germline, CDR1 is SGHRS, CDR2 YFSETQ. Trimming left V 0 bases short and J 7 bases short, with 8 bases between. This CDR3 contains 14 residues. Every isolated RNA sample was fully reverse transcribed, so sequencing captured expressed TCRB transcripts. Libraries were prepared by immunoSEQ multiplex PCR; TCRdb keeps only in-frame clonotypes and omits some of them. The sample has 600,000 to 700,000 clones, under 15% seen once. This receptor was taken from a young man with type 1 diabetes. The chain uses TRBV5-1 and TRBJ1-6, with D uncertain. The material sequenced was naive CD4+ T cells from blood. The CDR3 loop reads CASSLDPINSPLHF. The CDR3 coding sequence is TGCGCCAGCAGCTTGGACCCGATAAATTCACCCCTCCACTTT. The full variable domain, in which reference TRBV5-1 and TRBJ1-6 provide the parts outside the CDR3, is KAGVTQTPRYLIKTRGQQVTLSCSPISGHRSVSWYQQTPGQGLQFLFEYFSETQRNKGNFPGRFSGRQFSNSRSEMNVSTLELGDSALYLCASSLDPINSPLHFGNGTRLTVT.